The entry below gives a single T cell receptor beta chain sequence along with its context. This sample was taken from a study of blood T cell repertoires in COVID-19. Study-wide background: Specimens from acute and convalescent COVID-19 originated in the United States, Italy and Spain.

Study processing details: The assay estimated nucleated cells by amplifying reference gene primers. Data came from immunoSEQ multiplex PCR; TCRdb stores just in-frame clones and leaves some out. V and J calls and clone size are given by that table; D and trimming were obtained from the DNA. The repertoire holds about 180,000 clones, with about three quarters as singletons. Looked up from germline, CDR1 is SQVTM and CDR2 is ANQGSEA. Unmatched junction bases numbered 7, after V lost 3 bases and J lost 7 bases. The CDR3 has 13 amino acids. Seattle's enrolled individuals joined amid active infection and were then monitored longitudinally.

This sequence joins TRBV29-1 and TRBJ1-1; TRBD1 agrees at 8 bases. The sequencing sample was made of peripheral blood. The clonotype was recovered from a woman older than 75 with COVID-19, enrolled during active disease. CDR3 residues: CSVDRTGKREAFF. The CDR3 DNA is TGCAGCGTTGACAGGACAGGGAAGCGTGAAGCTTTCTTT.